A selection of T cell receptor beta chains follows, all from one sample in a study of cytomegalovirus exposure and HLA in healthy donors. Clones were read by immunoSEQ multiplex PCR, and TCRdb kept only the in-frame ones, dropping some. The sample gives roughly 110,000 clones, about 79% of which show up once; approximately 1.9% is in the top ten. Sequenced sample: PBMCs. The origin of the receptors is a human donor in good health. The CDR3 runs from the conserved cysteine through the conserved F or W. D genes are given only for firm matches. Rows give clone size only sometimes, using once, few, many, or a class for an expanded clone.

clone size: .
J gene: TRBJ1-1
V gene: TRBV6-1
D gene: .
CDR3 DNA: TGTGCCAGCAGTGGGGGATCCTGGAGGGAAGCTTTCTTT
CDR3 protein: CASSGGSWREAFF

clone size: .
J gene: TRBJ2-5
V gene: TRBV2
D gene: TRBD2
CDR3 DNA: TGTGCCAGCAGATTACTAGCGGGAGGTTCCCAAGAGACCCAGTACTTC
CDR3 protein: CASRLLAGGSQETQYF

clone size: few
J gene: TRBJ1-4
V gene: TRBV2
D gene: TRBD1
CDR3 DNA: TGTGCCAGCAGTGTACAACAGGGGTCGGGTGAAAAACTGTTTTTT
CDR3 protein: CASSVQQGSGEKLFF

clone size: .
J gene: TRBJ2-2
V gene: TRBV6-6
D gene: .
CDR3 DNA: TGTGCCAGCAACCCGGGGGCCGGGGAGCTGTTTTTT
CDR3 protein: CASNPGAGELFF

clone size: .
J gene: TRBJ1-5
V gene: TRBV19
D gene: TRBD1
CDR3 DNA: TGTGCCAGTAGTACCCAGACAGGGACCCAGCCCCAGCATTTT
CDR3 protein: CASSTQTGTQPQHF

clone size: .
J gene: TRBJ1-5
V gene: TRBV10-3
D gene: .
CDR3 DNA: TGTGCCATCAGTGACACAGGAGATCAGCCCCAGCATTTT
CDR3 protein: CAISDTGDQPQHF

clone size: once
J gene: TRBJ2-7
V gene: TRBV11-3
D gene: .
CDR3 DNA: TGTGCCAGCAGCTTAGGGGACAACTCCTACGAGCAGTACTTC
CDR3 protein: CASSLGDNSYEQYF

clone size: .
J gene: TRBJ2-7
V gene: TRBV28
D gene: TRBD1
CDR3 DNA: TGTGCCAGCAGTGCCGGGACAGGGCCCTGGAGCTACGAGCAGTACTTC
CDR3 protein: CASSAGTGPWSYEQYF

clone size: .
J gene: TRBJ2-7
V gene: TRBV28
D gene: TRBD1
CDR3 DNA: TGTGCCAGCAGTTTTCCCCGGGACAGATACGAGCAGTACTTC
CDR3 protein: CASSFPRDRYEQYF

clone size: .
J gene: TRBJ2-7
V gene: TRBV14
D gene: .
CDR3 DNA: TGTGCCAGCAGCCAAGTTTGGCAGGGTTTTTACGAGCAGTACTTC
CDR3 protein: CASSQVWQGFYEQYF

clone size: .
J gene: TRBJ1-2
V gene: TRBV30
D gene: .
CDR3 DNA: TGTGCCTGGACTGTGGGCACCTCGGGGGGCTACACCTTC
CDR3 protein: CAWTVGTSGGYTF

clone size: .
J gene: TRBJ2-5
V gene: TRBV11-2
D gene: .
CDR3 DNA: TGTGCCAGCAGCCAGGGGGGAGAGACCCAGTACTTC
CDR3 protein: CASSQGGETQYF

clone size: .
J gene: TRBJ2-6
V gene: TRBV5-4
D gene: .
CDR3 DNA: TGTGCCAGCAGTACTTACAGCTCTGGGGCCAACGTCCTGACTTTC
CDR3 protein: CASSTYSSGANVLTF

clone size: .
J gene: TRBJ2-7
V gene: TRBV2
D gene: .
CDR3 DNA: TGTGCCAGCAAAGGCAGGGACACCCCCTACGAGCAGTACTTC
CDR3 protein: CASKGRDTPYEQYF

clone size: few
J gene: TRBJ2-2
V gene: TRBV28
D gene: .
CDR3 DNA: TGTGCCAGGGAAACGGGGGAAAAATTATACGGGGAGCTGTTTTTT
CDR3 protein: CARETGEKLYGELFF

clone size: .
J gene: TRBJ2-7
V gene: TRBV13
D gene: .
CDR3 DNA: TGTGCCAGCAGCCCGCCACGCGGCGGCAACTACGAGCAGTACTTC
CDR3 protein: CASSPPRGGNYEQYF

clone size: .
J gene: TRBJ2-3
V gene: TRBV28
D gene: .
CDR3 DNA: TGTGCCAGCAGTGAGGGTTGGGATACGCAGTATTTT
CDR3 protein: CASSEGWDTQYF

clone size: .
J gene: TRBJ2-5
V gene: TRBV27
D gene: TRBD1
CDR3 DNA: TGTGCCAGCAAACCGGGACAGGGGTTGGGAGAGACCCAGTACTTC
CDR3 protein: CASKPGQGLGETQYF

clone size: few
J gene: TRBJ2-7
V gene: TRBV25-1
D gene: TRBD2
CDR3 DNA: TGTGCCAGCAGTCAGCCGGGACTAGCGGGAGGAGAGCAGTACTTC
CDR3 protein: CASSQPGLAGGEQYF

clone size: .
J gene: TRBJ2-1
V gene: TRBV15
D gene: TRBD2
CDR3 DNA: TGTGCCACCAGCAGAGATTCGAGACTAGCGGGGGGGAAGAGCTACAATGAGCAGTTCTTC
CDR3 protein: CATSRDSRLAGGKSYNEQFF

clone size: .
J gene: TRBJ1-6
V gene: TRBV28
D gene: TRBD1
CDR3 DNA: TGTGCCAGCAGTTCCCGTCGACAGGGGAGTTCGGTGCGCCTCCATTCACCCCTCCACTTT
CDR3 protein: CASSSRRQGSSVRLHSPLHF

clone size: .
J gene: TRBJ2-2
V gene: TRBV6-1
D gene: TRBD1
CDR3 DNA: TGTGCCAGCAGCACGGGACAGAGCACCGGGGAGCTGTTTTTT
CDR3 protein: CASSTGQSTGELFF

clone size: .
J gene: TRBJ2-2
V gene: TRBV11-2
D gene: TRBD2
CDR3 DNA: TGTGCCAGCAGCCCTCGGGCTCTAGCGGGAGGTAGCGGGGAGCTGTTTTTT
CDR3 protein: CASSPRALAGGSGELFF

clone size: .
J gene: TRBJ2-1
V gene: TRBV27
D gene: TRBD2
CDR3 DNA: TGTGCCAGCAACACGCGGGGGGGCCCAAACAATGAGCAGTTCTTC
CDR3 protein: CASNTRGGPNNEQFF

clone size: .
J gene: TRBJ1-4
V gene: TRBV6-6
D gene: .
CDR3 DNA: TGTGCCAGCAGTTTACCAGGGGAAGGTGAAAAACTGTTTTTT
CDR3 protein: CASSLPGEGEKLFF

clone size: few
J gene: TRBJ2-3
V gene: TRBV6-1
D gene: TRBD2
CDR3 DNA: TGTGCCAGCGGGACGGGGGGGTCGCAGTATTTT
CDR3 protein: CASGTGGSQYF

clone size: few
J gene: TRBJ1-1
V gene: TRBV7-9
D gene: TRBD1
CDR3 DNA: TGTGCCAGCAGCCCCTGGGGACAGGGGTTTGCCACTGAAGCTTTCTTT
CDR3 protein: CASSPWGQGFATEAFF

clone size: .
J gene: TRBJ1-2
V gene: TRBV10-3
D gene: .
CDR3 DNA: TGTGCCATCAGTGCGTCACTTAACTATGGCTACACCTTC
CDR3 protein: CAISASLNYGYTF

clone size: .
J gene: TRBJ1-2
V gene: TRBV6-1
D gene: TRBD1
CDR3 DNA: TGTGCCAGCAGTGGGCGAGGACAGGGTTTTGGAGGCTACACCTTC
CDR3 protein: CASSGRGQGFGGYTF

clone size: .
J gene: TRBJ2-5
V gene: TRBV30
D gene: TRBD2
CDR3 DNA: TGTGCCTGGAGTGTTTCTAGCGGGGGCCAAGAGACCCAGTACTTC
CDR3 protein: CAWSVSSGGQETQYF

clone size: few
J gene: TRBJ1-4
V gene: TRBV19
D gene: TRBD1
CDR3 DNA: TGTGCCAGTAGTACGGGGACAGGAGCTAATGAAAAACTGTTTTTT
CDR3 protein: CASSTGTGANEKLFF

clone size: .
J gene: TRBJ1-1
V gene: TRBV30
D gene: TRBD1
CDR3 DNA: TGTGCCTGGAACCTACCGACAGGGAAGGCTTTCTTT
CDR3 protein: CAWNLPTGKAFF

clone size: .
J gene: TRBJ1-2
V gene: TRBV2
D gene: .
CDR3 DNA: TGTGCCAGCAGTCTCAGGGGTACAGAGGGCTACACCTTC
CDR3 protein: CASSLRGTEGYTF

clone size: .
J gene: TRBJ2-7
V gene: TRBV6-1
D gene: .
CDR3 DNA: TGTGCCAGCCGGGACTTAAAAAGCTCCTACGAGCAGTACTTC
CDR3 protein: CASRDLKSSYEQYF

clone size: .
J gene: TRBJ2-6
V gene: TRBV5-1
D gene: TRBD2
CDR3 DNA: TGCGCCAGCAGCTTGAGGGCGGGAGACTCTGGGGCCAACGTCCTGACTTTC
CDR3 protein: CASSLRAGDSGANVLTF

clone size: .
J gene: TRBJ2-2
V gene: TRBV2
D gene: TRBD2
CDR3 DNA: TGTGCCAGCAGTGAAGTCGAGGGGACTAGCGGCTACACCGGGGAGCTGTTTTTT
CDR3 protein: CASSEVEGTSGYTGELFF

clone size: .
J gene: TRBJ1-6
V gene: TRBV6-5
D gene: .
CDR3 DNA: TGTGCCAGCACCCCGGGGGGGACTGGGAATTCACCCCTCCACTTT
CDR3 protein: CASTPGGTGNSPLHF

clone size: .
J gene: TRBJ1-5
V gene: TRBV7-2
D gene: .
CDR3 DNA: TGTGCCAGCAGCCGCGACGGACTTTTGAATCAGCCCCAGCATTTT
CDR3 protein: CASSRDGLLNQPQHF

clone size: .
J gene: TRBJ1-2
V gene: TRBV28
D gene: .
CDR3 DNA: TGTGCCAGCAGTTTAGTGAGACAGAACTATGGCTACACCTTC
CDR3 protein: CASSLVRQNYGYTF

clone size: .
J gene: TRBJ2-5
V gene: TRBV7-2
D gene: .
CDR3 DNA: TGTGCCAGCAGCGAGGACTTCCAAGAGACCCAGTACTTC
CDR3 protein: CASSEDFQETQYF

clone size: .
J gene: TRBJ1-4
V gene: TRBV7-9
D gene: TRBD1
CDR3 DNA: TGTTCCAGCAGCTTTCGACAGGGGGTCGGTGAAAAACTGTTTTTT
CDR3 protein: CSSSFRQGVGEKLFF

clone size: .
J gene: TRBJ1-6
V gene: TRBV11-2
D gene: .
CDR3 DNA: TGTGCCAGCAGCTTAGGGCGCAGGTCGAATTCACCCCTCCACTTT
CDR3 protein: CASSLGRRSNSPLHF

clone size: once
J gene: TRBJ1-5
V gene: TRBV30
D gene: TRBD1
CDR3 DNA: TGTGCCTGGCAGGGGGGACAGGGTGATCAGCCCCAGCATTTT
CDR3 protein: CAWQGGQGDQPQHF

clone size: .
J gene: TRBJ1-5
V gene: TRBV7-9
D gene: .
CDR3 DNA: TGTGCCAGCAGCCTGGGGCCCAATCAGCCCCAGCATTTT
CDR3 protein: CASSLGPNQPQHF

clone size: .
J gene: TRBJ1-4
V gene: TRBV6-5
D gene: .
CDR3 DNA: TGTGCCAGCAGTTCGCAGGGTGGGGCGAAAAAACTGTTTTTT
CDR3 protein: CASSSQGGAKKLFF

clone size: .
J gene: TRBJ2-1
V gene: TRBV19
D gene: TRBD2
CDR3 DNA: TGTGCCAGTAGCGGACCCCAGCGGGAGTTGGATGAGCAGTTCTTC
CDR3 protein: CASSGPQRELDEQFF

clone size: .
J gene: TRBJ1-2
V gene: TRBV5-4
D gene: TRBD1
CDR3 DNA: TGTGCCAGCAGCTCGGGCACACAGGGGGCGCGTTGGGGCTACACCTTC
CDR3 protein: CASSSGTQGARWGYTF

clone size: .
J gene: TRBJ2-3
V gene: TRBV6-1
D gene: TRBD1
CDR3 DNA: TGTGCCAGCCGTGCGGACAGGGAAGGATATACGCAGTATTTT
CDR3 protein: CASRADREGYTQYF

clone size: once
J gene: TRBJ1-1
V gene: TRBV19
D gene: TRBD1
CDR3 DNA: TGTGCCAGTAGCGTCACAGGGGGCAATACTGAAGCTTTCTTT
CDR3 protein: CASSVTGGNTEAFF

clone size: .
J gene: TRBJ2-1
V gene: TRBV2
D gene: .
CDR3 DNA: TGTGCCAGCAGTGACCGGGAGCACAATGAGCAGTTCTTC
CDR3 protein: CASSDREHNEQFF

clone size: .
J gene: TRBJ2-5
V gene: TRBV28
D gene: TRBD2
CDR3 DNA: TGTGCCAGCAGTAGAGGGACTAGCGGATCCGGGACCCAGTACTTC
CDR3 protein: CASSRGTSGSGTQYF

clone size: .
J gene: TRBJ1-5
V gene: TRBV19
D gene: .
CDR3 DNA: TGTGCCAGTAGTATTGGCCACAATCAGCCCCAGCATTTT
CDR3 protein: CASSIGHNQPQHF

clone size: .
J gene: TRBJ1-2
V gene: TRBV6-5
D gene: .
CDR3 DNA: TGTGCCAGCAGTACCCCGAGGGGGTATGGCTACACCTTC
CDR3 protein: CASSTPRGYGYTF

clone size: .
J gene: TRBJ1-5
V gene: TRBV2
D gene: .
CDR3 DNA: TGTGCCAGCAGGGAGGGGGGGCGCAGGCGCAATCAGCCCCAGCATTTT
CDR3 protein: CASREGGRRRNQPQHF